This T cell receptor beta chain was sequenced in a study of liver allograft versus peripheral blood T cells. Study as a whole: Recipients' peripheral blood supplied the T cell receptor repertoires against which those in transplanted livers were compared.

This CDR3 has 14 residues. J was trimmed by 8 bases and V by 0 bases; bases with no gene match: 4. Germline V gene lookup returns CDR1 SGHDN and CDR2 FVKESK. TCRdb redid the calling of the reads with MiXCR, one entry per CDR3 protein. The sample contains some 10,000 distinct CDR3 sequences, about 19% of which appear only once. The clonotype was recovered from a human patient who had a liver transplant. The T cells may partly be graft donor cells. The chain combines TRBV14 with TRBJ2-7; 10 bases are a match to TRBD1. This CDR3 reads CASSQEWDRGQQYF. The DNA for the CDR3 is TGTGCCAGCAGCCAAGAATGGGACAGGGGACAGCAGTACTTC.